This T cell receptor beta chain was identified in a study of T cell changes during pregnancy in multiple sclerosis. The CDR3 is 15 residues long. CDR1 is SGHRS and CDR2 is YFSETQ in the germline V gene. V was pared by 5 bases and J by 2 bases, with 7 bases of the junction left unmatched. Clones were sequenced by immunoSEQ multiplex PCR, and TCRdb holds only the in-frame ones, with some missing. The profile shows about 69,000 clones, roughly 93% of them singletons. This specimen was peripheral blood, taken in the third trimester of pregnancy. The rearrangement joins TRBV5-1 to TRBJ2-3; TRBD2 matches at 8 bases. This receptor was taken from a female donor with multiple sclerosis, enrolled in a pregnancy study. CDR3 nucleotides: TGCGCCAGCAGACTACTAGCGGAGACCACAGATACGCAGTATTTT. This codes for CASRLLAETTDTQYF.